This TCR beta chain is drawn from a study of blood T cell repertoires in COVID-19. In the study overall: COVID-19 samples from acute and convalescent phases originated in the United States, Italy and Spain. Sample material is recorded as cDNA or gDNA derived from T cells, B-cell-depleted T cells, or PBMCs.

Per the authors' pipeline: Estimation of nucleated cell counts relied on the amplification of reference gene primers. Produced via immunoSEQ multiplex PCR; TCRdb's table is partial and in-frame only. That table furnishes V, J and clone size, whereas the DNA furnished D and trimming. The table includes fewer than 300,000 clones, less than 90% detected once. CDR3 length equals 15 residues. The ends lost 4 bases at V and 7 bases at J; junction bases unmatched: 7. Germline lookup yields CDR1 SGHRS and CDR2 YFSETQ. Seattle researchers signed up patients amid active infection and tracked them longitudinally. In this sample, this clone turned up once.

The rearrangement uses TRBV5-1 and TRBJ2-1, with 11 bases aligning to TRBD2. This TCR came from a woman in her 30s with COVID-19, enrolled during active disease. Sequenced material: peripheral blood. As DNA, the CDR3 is TGCGCCAGCAGCCCACTAGCGGGGGATGGGAATGAGCAGTTCTTC. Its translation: CASSPLAGDGNEQFF.